The 8 T cell receptor beta chains listed next were all sequenced from one sample in a study of shared clonotypes between healthy human individuals. TCRdb's copy holds only in-frame clones and misses some; the assay was immunoSEQ multiplex PCR. The sample holds fewer than 3 million clones; about nine tenths are singletons and the top ten take 0.3% to 0.4%. Specimen: naive CD4+ T cells from PBMCs. Subset: CD45RA+ positively selected. Receptors originate from a man younger than 35 in good health. Some clones in this sample may be carry-over from other donors' samples.

The J gene is TRBJ2-2, the V gene TRBV11-2, with 10 nucleotides matching TRBD2. CDR3 size: 16 residues. J gave up 5 bases and V 5 bases, and 8 bases lay outside the gene matches. Per the germline V gene, CDR1 is SGHAT and CDR2 is FQNNGV. The CDR3 DNA reads as TGTGCCAGCAGCCTACTAGCGGGACAGACAACCGGGGAGCTGTTTTTT. The encoded protein is CASSLLAGQTTGELFF.

This clone was observed once. The chain is built from TRBV5-4 and TRBJ2-5, with TRBD1 matching 9 bases. The CDR3 has 16 amino acids. Germline CDR1 reads SGHNT; CDR2 reads YYREEE (reference sequence). Trimming removed 3 bases from V and 2 bases from J; junction bases left unmatched: 8. CDR3 sequence (DNA): TGTGCCAGCAGCTCAGGGACAGGGCTCGGACAAGAGACCCAGTACTTC. As protein: CASSSGTGLGQETQYF.

This sequence joins TRBV28 and TRBJ1-1, with D possibly TRBD1 on 5 matching bases. Trimming cost V 3 bases and J 10 bases, with 18 bases left between them. This CDR3 region has 14 residues. Germline V lookup: CDR1 MDHEN, CDR2 SYDVKM. CDR3 sequence reads: CASSLGPVGWGAFF. As DNA, the CDR3 is TGTGCCAGCAGTTTGGGACCAGTGGGGTGGGGAGCTTTCTTT.

This chain connects TRBV7-2 to TRBJ2-3; no firm D call. V dropped 5 bases and J dropped 1 base, with 13 bases sitting between them. The CDR3 covers 15 residues. Germline V gives CDR1 SGHTA, CDR2 FQGNSA. The chain's CDR3 is CASSVGVYGTDTQYF. The CDR3 DNA reads as TGTGCCAGCAGCGTAGGAGTTTACGGCACAGATACGCAGTATTTT.

The rearrangement uses TRBV4-1 and TRBJ2-6, with a weak D call TRBD1 (5 bases). This CDR3 has 16 residues. The germline gives CDR1 MGHRA, CDR2 YSYEKL. V gave up 2 bases and J gave up 9 bases, with 17 bases separating them. CDR3 in DNA: TGCGCCAGCAGCCAATTCCACGGCAGGGTCGGCAACGTCCTGACTTTC. It specifies CASSQFHGRVGNVLTF.

The chain links TRBV11-2 to TRBJ2-4, with 7 positions matching TRBD1. CDR1 and CDR2 from the germline V gene are SGHAT and FQNNGV. There are 14 residues in the CDR3. The trim removed 4 bases at V and 6 bases at J, leaving 6 bases unmatched. This chain's CDR3 is CASSSPDRLNIQYF. CDR3 sequence (DNA): TGTGCCAGCAGCTCTCCGGACAGGTTAAACATTCAGTACTTC.

The rearrangement joins TRBV19 to TRBJ1-5; the match to TRBD1 covers 7 bases. Germline CDR1 LNHDA, CDR2 SQIVND (reference sequence). The CDR3 has 17 residues. V trimming: 4 bases; J trimming: 1 base; junction bases outside the gene matches: 10. The CDR3 protein is CASSTQGSIMSNQPQHF. The CDR3 nucleotides read TGTGCCAGTAGTACACAGGGGTCTATTATGAGCAATCAGCCCCAGCATTTT.

The chain links TRBV6-4 to TRBJ2-3; D is unresolved. Trimming left V 0 bases short and J 4 bases short, with 17 bases between. CDR1 and CDR2 from the germline V gene are MRHNA and SNTAGT. The CDR3 extends over 17 amino acids. CDR3 bases: TGTGCCAGCAGTGACTCGCCGCGTTATGGGCAAGCAGATACGCAGTATTTT. This codes for CASSDSPRYGQADTQYF.